These 7 T cell receptor beta chains were sequenced from one sample in a study of neoadjuvant nivolumab and ipilimumab in lung cancer. Sequenced by immunoSEQ multiplex PCR; TCRdb stores in-frame clones only, minus some. Of more than 40,000 clones in the sample, roughly 90% were seen once. The specimen was blood, collected before neoadjuvant nivolumab, alone or with ipilimumab. These receptor sequences come from an adult with non-small cell lung cancer. Some clones in this sample may be carry-over from other donors' samples.

This sequence joins TRBV30 and TRBJ2-7, with 14 bases that match TRBD2. The CDR3 extends over 14 amino acids. The ends lost 3 bases at V and 11 bases at J; junction bases unmatched: 9. Germline lookup yields CDR1 GTSNPN and CDR2 SVGIG (reference sequence). The CDR3 DNA reads TGTGCCTGGAGGGTATCGGGACTAGCGGGAGAGGAGTACTTC. Translation gives CAWRVSGLAGEEYF.

The V gene is TRBV5-1, the J gene TRBJ1-2; D remains unclear. Trimming stripped 0 bases from V and 0 bases from J, with 9 bases between. Germline CDR1 is SGHRS and CDR2 is YFSETQ. The CDR3 runs to 15 residues. The CDR3 nucleotides read TGCGCCAGCAGCTTGGTCGGGGTAGCTAACTATGGCTACACCTTC. Translation: CASSLVGVANYGYTF.

The rearrangement links TRBV18 to TRBJ2-5, with D possibly matching TRBD2 (6 bases). The CDR3 is 16 amino acids. Germline values: CDR1 KGHSH, CDR2 LQKENI. V shed 3 bases and J shed 5 bases, with 19 bases lying between them. CDR3 amino acids: CASSPASTRLGETQYF. The CDR3 nucleotides are TGTGCCAGCTCACCGGCGTCGACACGACTAGGGGAGACCCAGTACTTC.

The chain joins TRBV5-6 to TRBJ2-2; maybe TRBD2 (6 bases). CDR1 is SGHDT, CDR2 YYEEEE, per germline. This CDR3 is 16 amino acids long. V shed 2 bases and J shed 4 bases, with 15 bases lying between them. The CDR3 region has the DNA TGTGCCAGCAGCTTTACTTCGGGAGCGATCACCGGGGAGCTGTTTTTT. This codes for CASSFTSGAITGELFF. The full variable domain, in which reference TRBV5-6 and TRBJ2-2 provide the parts outside the CDR3, is DAGVTQSPTHLIKTRGQQVTLRCSPKSGHDTVSWYQQALGQGPQFIFQYYEEEERQRGNFPDRFSGHQFPNYSSELNVNALLLGDSALYLCASSFTSGAITGELFFGEGSRLTVL.

The chain uses TRBV19 and TRBJ2-6; no reliable D call. Looked up from germline, CDR1 is LNHDA and CDR2 is SQIVND (reference sequence). Trimming stripped 0 bases from V and 0 bases from J, with 3 bases between. The length of the CDR3 is 15 residues. CDR3 sequence reads: CASSIDHSGANVLTF. CDR3 DNA sequence: TGTGCCAGTAGTATAGATCACTCTGGGGCCAACGTCCTGACTTTC.

The chain joins TRBV7-9 to TRBJ2-2; tentative D call: TRBD2 (6 bases). The V end lost 5 bases, the J end lost 1 base, and 8 bases lay between the germline ends. Germline values: CDR1 SEHNR, CDR2 FQNEAQ (reference sequence). CDR3 size: 14 residues. This CDR3 reads CASSDGRNTGELFF. The CDR3 DNA sequence: TGTGCCAGCAGCGACGGGAGGAACACCGGGGAGCTGTTTTTT. Together with reference TRBV7-9 and TRBJ2-2, the CDR3 gives the full variable domain: DTGVSQNPRHKITKRGQNVTFRCDPISEHNRLYWYRQTLGQGPEFLTYFQNEAQLEKSRLLSDRFSAERPKGSFSTLEIQRTEQGDSAMYLCASSDGRNTGELFFGEGSRLTVL.

The rearrangement joins TRBV6-4 to TRBJ2-1; the D is unclear. Germline assignment: CDR1 MRHNA and CDR2 SNTAGT. There are 19 residues in the CDR3. Trimming left V 2 bases short and J 3 bases short, with 23 bases between. CDR3 residues: CASSDPTSEGTIFYNEQFF. CDR3 DNA sequence: TGTGCCAGCAGTGACCCCACGTCGGAAGGCACGATTTTCTACAATGAGCAGTTCTTC.